Below, 21 T cell receptor beta chains from the same sample are listed, as sequenced in a study of T cells after posttransplantation cyclophosphamide. Sequencing was performed with immunoSEQ multiplex PCR; in TCRdb, only in-frame clones are kept and a portion is missing. The specimen has roughly 10,000 clones, none found just once. Busulfan-fludarabine conditioning, marrow transplant, and cyclophosphamide on days +3 and +4 were administered. The input for sequencing was PBMCs, taken approximately 380 days after allogeneic stem cell transplant with posttransplant cyclophosphamide. The receptors stem from a male patient aged 50 to 59 who received an allogeneic stem cell transplant from a related donor and was CMV-positive. Some T cells may have come from the graft donor.

This clone was seen many times. CDR3 sequence (DNA): TGCGCCAGCAGCTTGGAAGGGGGCCGAATTAGGGAGCAGTTCTTC. Its translation is CASSLEGGRIREQFF. The chain carries TRBV5-1 and TRBJ2-1, with 7 bases fitting TRBD1. Germline trimming cut 0 bases from V and 10 bases from J; bases unmatched to any gene: 10. The length of the CDR3 is 15 residues. Germline V gene lookup returns CDR1 SGHRS and CDR2 YFSETQ.

In its sample, this clone was seen many times. This chain links TRBV5-1 with TRBJ2-1; TRBD1 aligns across 7 bases. This CDR3 has 14 amino acids. J was trimmed by 5 bases and V by 2 bases; bases with no gene match: 4. Germline V gene sequence: CDR1 SGHRS, CDR2 YFSETQ. The CDR3 is CASSFGTEDNEQFF. CDR3 in DNA: TGCGCCAGCAGCTTTGGGACAGAAGACAATGAGCAGTTCTTC.

Details on this clone: This CDR3 is also generated by other DNA sequences in the sample. This rearrangement joins TRBV11-3 to TRBJ2-5, with 7 bases aligning to TRBD2. Losses at the gene ends were 5 bases for V and 5 bases for J; bases not matched to a gene: 11. This CDR3 has 15 residues. The germline CDR1 and CDR2 sequences are SGHNT and YENEEA. In DNA form, the CDR3 reads TGTGCCAGCAGCCCATCAATGGGAGGGGAGGAGACCCAGTACTTC. Translating gives CASSPSMGGEETQYF.

This clone was recorded at least ten times. J is TRBJ2-5 and V is TRBV4-3; TRBD1 agrees at 8 bases. The CDR3 has 15 residues. Germline CDR1 is LGHNA and CDR2 is YSLEER. V lost 0 bases and J lost 2; bases outside the gene matches: 2. CDR3: CASSQDDRGQETQYF. The DNA of the CDR3 is TGCGCCAGCAGCCAAGACGACAGGGGACAAGAGACCCAGTACTTC.

The sample holds many counts of this clone. The chain recombines TRBV4-1 with TRBJ1-5; maybe TRBD1 (6 bases). The CDR3 is 15 residues long. Trimming shortened V by 0 bases and J by 6 bases, and 12 bases separated the two germline ends. CDR1 is MGHRA, CDR2 YSYEKL, per germline. DNA for the CDR3: TGCGCCAGCAGCCAAGAAGGGGGACGCTTTCAGCCCCAGCATTTT. Translating gives CASSQEGGRFQPQHF.

This clone has ten or more counts. The chain employs TRBV9 and TRBJ2-2, with 10 positions matching TRBD1. Germline V gene sequence: CDR1 SGDLS, CDR2 YYNGEE. This CDR3 comprises 20 residues. J gave up 1 base and V 0 bases, and 12 bases lay outside the gene matches. The CDR3 is CASSVARTGGSSLNTGELFF. CDR3 coding DNA: TGTGCCAGCAGCGTAGCTAGGACAGGGGGATCGTCCCTGAACACCGGGGAGCTGTTTTTT.

This clone was detected many times. This CDR3 reads CASSSGLAGEQYF. The DNA of the CDR3 is TGTGCCAGCAGCTCGGGACTAGCGGGCGAGCAGTACTTC. The V and J genes are TRBV7-2 and TRBJ2-7; 12 bases agree with TRBD2. Germline V gene data show CDR1 as SGHTA and CDR2 as FQGNSA. The CDR3 spans 13 residues. With V trimmed by 4 bases and J by 6 bases, 1 base remained unmatched.

This clone was seen repeatedly, ten times or more. V is TRBV15 and J is TRBJ2-5; the match to TRBD2 covers 8 bases. The CDR3 totals 19 residues. V trimming: 3 bases; J trimming: 2 bases; junction bases outside the gene matches: 17. Looked up from germline, CDR1 is LNHNV and CDR2 is YYDKDF (reference sequence). The CDR3 loop is CATSRGWVGTGGFQETQYF. The CDR3 region has the DNA TGTGCCACCAGCAGGGGGTGGGTTGGAACGGGAGGGTTTCAAGAGACCCAGTACTTC.

Relative to its sample, this clone is medium-sized. In the same sample, other DNA sequences code for this CDR3. The V and J genes are TRBV4-3 and TRBJ1-6; D possibly corresponds to TRBD1 (5 bases). V was trimmed by 0 bases and J by 6 bases, leaving 12 bases between them. The CDR3 runs 16 residues. Germline V gene data show CDR1 as LGHNA and CDR2 as YSLEER. CDR3 DNA sequence: TGCGCCAGCAGCCAAGATTCTCGGGGGAGTAATTCACCCCTCCACTTT. Its translation is CASSQDSRGSNSPLHF.

This clone was seen only a few times. The rearrangement links TRBV29-1 to TRBJ2-5; tentative D call: TRBD2 (5 bases). Looked up from germline, CDR1 is SQVTM and CDR2 is ANQGSEA. The CDR3 extends over 13 amino acids. V dropped 8 bases and J dropped 7 bases, with 20 bases sitting between them. CDR3 DNA sequence: TGCAGCCCCACTGAGGGCGAATATGGGACCCAGTACTTC. Translating gives CSPTEGEYGTQYF.

This clone was counted at least ten times. This chain uses TRBV29-1 with TRBJ2-7, with TRBD2 matching over 8 bases. J gave up 1 base and V 6 bases, and 5 bases lay outside the gene matches. The germline V gene has CDR1 SQVTM and CDR2 ANQGSEA. CDR3 size: 13 residues. CDR3 amino acids: CSVRTSPSYEQYF. CDR3 bases: TGCAGCGTAAGGACTAGCCCATCCTACGAGCAGTACTTC.

Only a few counts were recorded for this clone. The sample contains more than one DNA sequence encoding this CDR3. This rearrangement joins TRBV9 to TRBJ2-2; TRBD2 matches at 9 bases. The CDR3 runs 16 residues. With 0 bases clipped from V and 5 bases from J, the junction kept 5 bases outside the gene matches. The germline gives CDR1 SGDLS, CDR2 YYNGEE. CDR3 DNA: TGTGCCAGCAGCGTAGAGGGGACTAGCTCGACCGGGGAGCTGTTTTTT. This sequence encodes CASSVEGTSSTGELFF. Drawing the rest from reference TRBV9 and TRBJ2-2, the complete variable domain is DSGVTQTPKHLITATGQRVTLRCSPRSGDLSVYWYQQSLDQGLQFLIQYYNGEERAKGNILERFSAQQFPDLHSELNLSSLELGDSALYFCASSVEGTSSTGELFFGEGSRLTVL.

This clone was picked up many times. The chain is built from TRBV4-3 and TRBJ2-1; 12 nucleotides line up with TRBD2. This CDR3 is 18 amino acids long. Looked up from germline, CDR1 is LGHNA and CDR2 is YSLEER. V lost 3 bases, J lost 7 bases, and 13 bases stayed unmatched. The CDR3 DNA follows: TGCGCCAGCAGCCATCCCGCCCCACTAGCGGGGGGTACGAATGAGCAGTTCTTC. It yields the protein CASSHPAPLAGGTNEQFF.

This clone was recorded at least ten times. This chain links TRBV7-9 with TRBJ1-6, with TRBD1 identical over 10 bases. The J segment lost 8 bases and the V segment lost 3 bases, leaving 4 bases of the junction unmatched. The V gene's germline CDR1 is SEHNR and CDR2 FQNEAQ (reference sequence). This CDR3 has 15 amino acids. The CDR3 spells CASSFGGTGDSPLHF. The DNA for the CDR3 is TGTGCCAGCAGCTTTGGAGGGACAGGGGATTCACCCCTCCACTTT.

This clone appeared many times. This chain joins TRBV4-2 and TRBJ1-2; D is uncertain. Germline CDR1 reads LGHNA; CDR2 reads YNFKEQ. This CDR3 has 15 residues. The V gene lost 0 bases and the J gene lost 4 bases, with 12 bases spanning the gap. The CDR3 bases are TGTGCCAGCAGCCAAGATTTAGGAGATCCCTATGGCTACACCTTC. This sequence encodes CASSQDLGDPYGYTF.

Many counts were recorded for this clone. The chain links TRBV19 to TRBJ1-1; 8 nucleotides match TRBD1. CDR1 and CDR2 (germline): LNHDA, SQIVND (reference sequence). This CDR3 has 14 residues. Trimming removed 4 bases from V and 7 bases from J; junction bases left unmatched: 8. In nucleotides, the CDR3 is TGTGCCAGTAGTACTTCGACAGGGGTTAGTGAAGCTTTCTTT. Translation: CASSTSTGVSEAFF.

This clone appeared a few times. A clone one base away is much larger, so this may be a read error. The chain couples TRBV9 to TRBJ2-3; 7 bases align to TRBD1. From germline, CDR1 is SGDLS and CDR2 YYNGEE. The CDR3 covers 15 residues. The CDR3 loop reads CASSERTGRADTQCF. In nucleotides, the CDR3 is TGTGCCAGCAGCGAGAGGACAGGACGCGCAGATACGCAGTGTTTT.

For this clone: Since a much larger clone is just one base distant, this may be a read error. The chain recombines TRBV6-1 with TRBJ2-1, with TRBD2 matching 13 bases. Germline V CDR1 and CDR2: MNHNS, SASEGT. The CDR3 has 17 amino acids. Germline trimming cut 4 bases from V and 3 bases from J; bases unmatched to any gene: 6. CDR3 residues: CASSGLAGGERYNEQFF. The CDR3 DNA is TGTGCCAGCAGTGGACTAGCGGGGGGTGAACGCTACAATGAGCAGTTCTTC.

Ten or more counts support this clone. The genes are TRBV7-6 and TRBJ2-2, with D maybe TRBD1 (6 bases). There are 15 residues in the CDR3. Germline values: CDR1 SGHVS, CDR2 FNYEAQ. Trimming left V 5 bases short and J 2 bases short, with 12 bases between. CDR3 protein: CASSVQGGNTGELFF. Written as DNA, the CDR3 is TGTGCCAGCAGCGTACAAGGGGGAAACACCGGGGAGCTGTTTTTT.

This clone was counted at least ten times. This chain uses TRBV7-9 with TRBJ1-4, with D tentatively TRBD1 (6 bases). The germline V gene has CDR1 SEHNR and CDR2 FQNEAQ (reference sequence). The CDR3 is made up of 17 amino acids. Trimming cost V 0 bases and J 6 bases, with 17 bases left between them. CDR3 sequence reads: CASSLAGGGASYEKLFF. Here the CDR3 DNA reads TGTGCCAGCAGCTTAGCAGGGGGAGGGGCGTCGTATGAAAAACTGTTTTTT.

At least ten counts were recorded for this clone. The gene calls are TRBV7-2 and TRBJ2-7, with 7 nucleotides matching TRBD1. The CDR3 consists of 14 residues. Germline CDR1 SGHTA, CDR2 FQGNSA. Trimming at V came to 4 bases and at J to 7 bases, leaving 10 bases not matched to a gene. Here the CDR3 DNA reads TGTGCCAGCAGCTCCTTGACAGGGCCGGGGGAGCAGTACTTC. Protein product: CASSSLTGPGEQYF. Using reference TRBV7-2 and TRBJ2-7 for the parts outside the CDR3, the full variable domain is GAGVSQSPSNKVTEKGKDVELRCDPISGHTALYWYRQSLGQGLEFLIYFQGNSAPDKSGLPSDRFSAERTGGSVSTLTIQRTQQEDSAVYLCASSSLTGPGEQYFGPGTRLTVT.